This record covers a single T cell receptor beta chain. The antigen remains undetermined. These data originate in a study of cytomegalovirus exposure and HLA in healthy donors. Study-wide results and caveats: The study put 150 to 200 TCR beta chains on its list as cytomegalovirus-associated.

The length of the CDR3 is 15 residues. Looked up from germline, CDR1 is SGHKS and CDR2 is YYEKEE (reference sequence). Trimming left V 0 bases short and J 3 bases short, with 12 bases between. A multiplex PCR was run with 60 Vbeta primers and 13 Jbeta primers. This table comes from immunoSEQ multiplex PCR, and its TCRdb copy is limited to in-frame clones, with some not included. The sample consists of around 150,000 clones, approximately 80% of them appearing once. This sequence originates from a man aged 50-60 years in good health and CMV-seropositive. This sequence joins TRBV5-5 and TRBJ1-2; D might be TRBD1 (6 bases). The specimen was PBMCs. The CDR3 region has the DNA TGTGCCAGCAGCTTGGCCCGGGCAGGGGACTATGGCTACACCTTC. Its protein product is CASSLARAGDYGYTF.